What follows are 22 T cell receptor beta chains derived from one specimen sequenced in a study of blood T cell repertoires in COVID-19. Only in-frame clones appear in the TCRdb table, and some are missing; sequencing was by immunoSEQ multiplex PCR. The repertoire has 150,000 to 200,000 clones, around 76% of them found once; the top ten carry around 8.9%. The source material was peripheral blood. These receptors were collected from a woman in her fifties or sixties with active or convalescent COVID-19.

The rearrangement joins TRBV4-2 to TRBJ2-3; tentative D call: TRBD1 (5 bases). There are 16 residues in the CDR3. Germline V gives CDR1 LGHNA, CDR2 YNFKEQ. V was cut by 1 base and J by 5 bases, with 16 bases left in between. The CDR3 reads CASSQAQGDRLDTQYF. The CDR3 region has the DNA TGTGCCAGCAGCCAAGCGCAGGGCGACCGGCTAGATACGCAGTATTTT.

The V gene is TRBV6-5, the J gene TRBJ1-2, with 7 bases identical to TRBD1. Trimming took 6 bases from V and 5 from J; bases not matched to a gene: 3. Germline lookup yields CDR1 MNHEY and CDR2 SVGAGI. This CDR3 contains 12 residues. For the CDR3, the DNA is TGTGCCAGCAGAGGACAGGCGTATGGCTACACCTTC. Its protein product is CASRGQAYGYTF.

The chain recombines TRBV2 with TRBJ1-3; perhaps TRBD1 as D (6 bases). The CDR3 has 13 amino acids. The germline CDR1 and CDR2 sequences are SNHLY and FYNNEI. Trimming removed 9 bases from V and 0 bases from J, with 9 bases in between. The CDR3 spells CASAGVSGNTIYF. The CDR3 DNA is TGTGCCAGTGCAGGGGTCTCTGGAAACACCATATATTTT.

This clone was counted between two and nine times. The chain carries TRBV2 and TRBJ1-1; 9 positions match TRBD1. This CDR3 is built from 17 residues. With 0 bases clipped from V and 0 bases from J, the junction kept 5 bases outside the gene matches. The V gene's germline CDR1 is SNHLY and CDR2 FYNNEI. CDR3 bases: TGTGCCAGCAGTGAAGCGCTTGGGACAGGGATGAACACTGAAGCTTTCTTT. Translation gives CASSEALGTGMNTEAFF.

The rearrangement uses TRBV28 and TRBJ1-4, with D perhaps TRBD1 (5 bases). The germline CDR1 and CDR2 sequences are MDHEN and SYDVKM. This CDR3 has 12 residues. The V gene lost 6 bases and the J gene lost 10 bases, with 12 bases spanning the gap. The CDR3 coding sequence is TGTGCCAGCAGGAGCCTGGGGGGAAAACTGTTTTTT. Translation: CASRSLGGKLFF.

The chain couples TRBV19 to TRBJ1-2; 7 bases align to TRBD1. This CDR3 spans 14 amino acids. Germline V gene lookup returns CDR1 LNHDA and CDR2 SQIVND (reference sequence). The trim removed 8 bases at V and 4 bases at J, leaving 10 bases unmatched. Written as DNA, the CDR3 is TGTGCCAGTGGGATACAGGGGACCTCCTATGGCTACACCTTC. Translating it yields CASGIQGTSYGYTF.

This chain connects TRBV30 to TRBJ1-1, with 10 positions matching TRBD1. The trim removed 1 base at V and 11 bases at J, leaving 7 bases unmatched. The CDR3 sequence is 13 residues long. Germline assignment: CDR1 GTSNPN and CDR2 SVGIG (reference sequence). DNA for the CDR3: TGTGCCTGGAGTGGACAGGGGGCTCGGGGCGCTTTCTTT. Translated: CAWSGQGARGAFF.

The chain has TRBV4-2 and TRBJ2-1; 8 bases map to TRBD1. From germline, CDR1 is LGHNA and CDR2 YNFKEQ. Unmatched junction bases numbered 5, after V lost 1 base and J lost 6 bases. The length of the CDR3 is 15 residues. CDR3 DNA sequence: TGTGCCAGCAGCCAAGCAGGACAGGGACGCAATGAGCAGTTCTTC. Encoded protein: CASSQAGQGRNEQFF.

J is TRBJ2-3 and V is TRBV11-2; 8 nucleotides match TRBD2. V was clipped by 5 bases and J by 4 bases; unmatched bases: 14. Germline V gene sequence: CDR1 SGHAT, CDR2 FQNNGV. The CDR3 sequence is 17 residues long. In nucleotides, the CDR3 is TGTGCCAGCAGCGGGGCCTTAGCGGGGTCACCTCCAGATACGCAGTATTTT. It codes for CASSGALAGSPPDTQYF.

This clone occurred many times. The V and J genes are TRBV28 and TRBJ2-1; TRBD2 might be the D (6 bases). Germline V gene lookup returns CDR1 MDHEN and CDR2 SYDVKM. V lost 4 bases and J 3 bases, leaving 13 bases between the germline ends. This CDR3 contains 15 residues. CDR3 DNA: TGTGCCAGCAGTTGGGACCGGGACTTCTACAATGAGCAGTTCTTC. As protein: CASSWDRDFYNEQFF.

This rearrangement joins TRBV7-2 to TRBJ1-3; 8 bases are a match to TRBD1. V lost 2 bases to trimming and J lost 4 bases; unmatched junction nucleotides: 4. This CDR3 is built from 15 residues. Looked up from germline, CDR1 is SGHTA and CDR2 is FQGNSA. The CDR3, as DNA: TGTGCCAGCAGCTTAAGCGACAGGGGCGGAAACACCATATATTTT. Protein product: CASSLSDRGGNTIYF. Together with reference TRBV7-2 and TRBJ1-3, the CDR3 gives the full variable domain: GAGVSQSPSNKVTEKGKDVELRCDPISGHTALYWYRQSLGQGLEFLIYFQGNSAPDKSGLPSDRFSAERTGGSVSTLTIQRTQQEDSAVYLCASSLSDRGGNTIYFGEGSWLTVV.

The V and J genes are TRBV6-5 and TRBJ1-5, with no clear D. CDR1 and CDR2 from the germline V gene are MNHEY and SVGAGI. The CDR3 consists of 14 residues. V was clipped by 7 bases and J by 5 bases, with 15 bases between them. Here the CDR3 reads CASTPSGNDQPQHF. CDR3 coding DNA: TGTGCCAGCACCCCATCCGGTAACGATCAGCCCCAGCATTTT.

The chain couples TRBV5-1 to TRBJ2-7; D may be TRBD2 (5 bases). The germline V and J ends were trimmed by 5 bases and 3 bases, with 15 bases remaining between them. CDR3 length: 14 residues. Germline CDR1 reads SGHRS; CDR2 reads YFSETQ. The CDR3 DNA is TGCGCCAGCAGAGACCCGGGAACCCTCTACGAGCAGTACTTC. It translates to CASRDPGTLYEQYF.

This sequence joins TRBV15 and TRBJ1-2; 8 bases are a match to TRBD1. V lost 1 base to trimming and J lost 4 bases; unmatched junction nucleotides: 8. The length of the CDR3 is 16 residues. The germline gives CDR1 LNHNV, CDR2 YYDKDF (reference sequence). The CDR3 loop is CATSRAGTGTRYGYTF. The CDR3 DNA sequence: TGTGCCACCAGCAGAGCCGGGACAGGAACCCGCTATGGCTACACCTTC. The full variable domain, rest sourced from reference TRBV15 and TRBJ1-2, is DAMVIQNPRYQVTQFGKPVTLSCSQTLNHNVMYWYQQKSSQAPKLLFHYYDKDFNNEADTPDNFQSRRPNTSFCFLDIRSPGLGDTAMYLCATSRAGTGTRYGYTFGSGTRLTVV.

The chain links TRBV5-1 to TRBJ2-5; 7 positions agree with TRBD1. Losses at the gene ends were 4 bases for V and 4 bases for J; bases not matched to a gene: 13. The CDR3 totals 16 residues. Germline-derived CDR1 and CDR2 are SGHRS and YFSETQ. The CDR3 DNA follows: TGCGCCAGCAGCGGGGGATCGACAGGGTGGGGAGAGACCCAGTACTTC. Amino acids: CASSGGSTGWGETQYF.

This rearrangement joins TRBV5-6 to TRBJ1-2, with TRBD1 matching 8 bases. The CDR3 length is 14 residues. CDR1 SGHDT and CDR2 YYEEEE come from the germline V gene. Trimming cost V 6 bases and J 3 bases; bases outside gene matches: 7. The CDR3 sequence: CASIRTGMDYGYTF. The DNA of the CDR3 is TGTGCCAGCATCAGGACAGGGATGGACTATGGCTACACCTTC.

This clone was detected only once. The rearrangement uses TRBV5-6 and TRBJ2-3; 8 nucleotides align to TRBD2. The CDR3 consists of 18 residues. Germline V lookup: CDR1 SGHDT, CDR2 YYEEEE. V was clipped by 4 bases and J by 6 bases; unmatched bases: 19. CDR3 bases: TGTGCCAGCAGCCCCCTTGGTGGGAGCGGGGGAAGGTCGGATACGCAGTATTTT. It translates to CASSPLGGSGGRSDTQYF.

The chain is built from TRBV29-1 and TRBJ2-7; D is perhaps TRBD2 (6 bases). The CDR3 length is 15 residues. Looked up from germline, CDR1 is SQVTM and CDR2 is ANQGSEA. The V end lost 4 bases, the J end lost 5 bases, and 21 bases lay between the germline ends. CDR3: CSVGRGDRPKHEQYF. CDR3 in DNA: TGCAGCGTTGGGAGGGGAGACCGTCCTAAACACGAGCAGTACTTC.

The chain links TRBV6-6 to TRBJ1-5; a weak D match, TRBD1 (6 bases). Trimming left V 5 bases short and J 2 bases short, with 13 bases between. Germline CDR1 reads MNHNY; CDR2 reads SVGAGI (reference sequence). This CDR3 is 15 amino acids long. CDR3 sequence: CASSRDNAGNQPQHF. The CDR3 DNA reads TGTGCCAGCAGTCGGGACAATGCGGGCAATCAGCCCCAGCATTTT.

The chain joins TRBV7-3 to TRBJ2-1; tentatively, D is TRBD1 (5 bases). Germline CDR1 reads SGHTA; CDR2 reads FQGTGA. This CDR3 is built from 12 residues. V was pared by 5 bases and J by 10 bases, with 12 bases between. The CDR3 region has the DNA TGTGCCAGCAGCCCGCAGGGTGGCGAGCAGTTCTTC. This gives the protein CASSPQGGEQFF.

This clone was observed a few times. This chain links TRBV11-3 with TRBJ2-2, with TRBD1 matching over 7 bases. J gave up 9 bases and V 0 bases, and 10 bases lay outside the gene matches. This CDR3 is 16 amino acids long. Germline assignment: CDR1 SGHNT and CDR2 YENEEA. DNA for the CDR3: TGTGCCAGCAGCTTAGATCAAGGGGGCCGCTTAAGGGAGCTGTTTTTT. Translating gives CASSLDQGGRLRELFF.

The chain joins TRBV6-2 or TRBV6-3 to TRBJ1-5, with 7 bases that match TRBD1. The germline V gene encodes CDR1 MNHEY and CDR2 SVGEGT. This CDR3 region has 15 residues. Trimming at V came to 3 bases and at J to 2 bases, leaving 4 bases not matched to a gene. CDR3 coding DNA: TGTGCCAGCAGTTATACAGGGGTGGGCAATCAGCCCCAGCATTTT. This translates into CASSYTGVGNQPQHF.